One sample yielded the 18 T cell receptor beta chains listed below, sequenced in a study of T cell responses to AZD1222 COVID-19 vaccine. TCRdb's copy holds only in-frame clones and misses some; the assay was immunoSEQ multiplex PCR. The sample shows over 75,000 clones, roughly 90% of them seen only once. This sample comprised peripheral blood, obtained on day 0 of AZD1222 vaccination. The receptors stem from an adult in good health.

The chain recombines TRBV5-1 with TRBJ1-4, with 8 bases identical to TRBD1. Germline CDR1 SGHRS, CDR2 YFSETQ. CDR3 length: 15 residues. Trimming took 2 bases from V and 8 from J; bases not matched to a gene: 8. The CDR3 sequence: CASSLNRGSGEKLFF. The CDR3 coding sequence is TGCGCCAGCAGCTTAAACAGGGGGTCAGGGGAAAAACTGTTTTTT.

V usage is TRBV6-5 and J usage is TRBJ1-5; TRBD1 is a possible D gene (5 bases). CDR1 is MNHEY, CDR2 SVGAGI, per germline. CDR3 length: 15 residues. Trimming removed 6 bases at V and 6 bases at J, with 18 bases between. CDR3 in DNA: TGTGCCAGCAGCTTGTATAACAGGAGCCTTCAGCCCCAGCATTTT. This sequence encodes CASSLYNRSLQPQHF.

The rearrangement uses TRBV7-2 and TRBJ2-3; D is unresolved. This CDR3 contains 14 residues. Trimming took 0 bases from V and 3 from J, leaving 7 bases between them. The germline CDR1 and CDR2 sequences are SGHTA and FQGNSA. The CDR3 is CASSLAFGTDTQYF. The CDR3 DNA follows: TGTGCCAGCAGCTTAGCGTTTGGTACAGATACGCAGTATTTT.

This chain uses TRBV5-1 with TRBJ1-5, with 9 bases that match TRBD1. The V and J ends lost 3 bases and 1 base, in that order; junction bases with no gene match: 5. The CDR3 totals 16 residues. Germline V gene sequence: CDR1 SGHRS, CDR2 YFSETQ. DNA of the CDR3: TGCGCCAGCAGCTGGGGCGACAGGGGGAGCAATCAGCCCCAGCATTTT. It specifies CASSWGDRGSNQPQHF.

This chain links TRBV5-4 with TRBJ2-5; TRBD1 aligns across 10 bases. The ends lost 3 bases at V and 5 bases at J; junction bases unmatched: 7. CDR1 and CDR2 (germline): SGHNT, YYREEE (reference sequence). The CDR3 covers 15 residues. The CDR3 DNA reads as TGTGCCAGCAGCTCGGGACAGGGGTGGAGGGAGACCCAGTACTTC. Amino acid sequence: CASSSGQGWRETQYF.

The rearrangement links TRBV6-5 to TRBJ2-7; possibly TRBD2 for D (6 bases). The CDR3 loop spans 15 amino acids. Trimming took off 3 bases at V and 0 bases at J, with 12 bases between the two ends. Germline V gives CDR1 MNHEY, CDR2 SVGAGI. CDR3 sequence reads: CASSYRGTPSYEQYF. CDR3 nucleotide sequence: TGTGCCAGCAGTTATCGGGGGACCCCCTCCTACGAGCAGTACTTC.

The CDR3 region is CASSLSRRGNTEAFF. The DNA of the CDR3 is TGTGCCAGCAGCCTATCGAGAAGAGGGAACACTGAAGCTTTCTTT. V is TRBV4-2 and J is TRBJ1-1; D not certain. The CDR3 has 15 residues. V lost 4 bases to trimming and J lost 1 base, with 13 bases between them. CDR1 LGHNA and CDR2 YNFKEQ come from the germline V gene.

This clone occurred once. The V and J genes are TRBV18 and TRBJ1-5; D might be TRBD1 (6 bases). V was cut by 5 bases and J by 4 bases, with 9 bases left in between. CDR1 and CDR2 from the germline V gene are KGHSH and LQKENI. The CDR3 sequence is 13 residues long. The chain's CDR3 is CASSGDKNQPQHF. As DNA, the CDR3 is TGTGCCAGCTCAGGGGACAAGAATCAGCCCCAGCATTTT. The variable domain in full, completed from reference TRBV18 and TRBJ1-5, reads NAGVMQNPRHLVRRRGQEARLRCSPMKGHSHVYWYRQLPEEGLKFMVYLQKENIIDESGMPKERFSAEFPKEGPSILRIQQVVRGDSAAYFCASSGDKNQPQHFGDGTRLSIL.

This chain joins TRBV19 and TRBJ1-5; unclear D gene. Germline V gene lookup returns CDR1 LNHDA and CDR2 SQIVND (reference sequence). The V and J ends lost 3 bases and 4 bases respectively, with 13 bases between them. There are 15 residues in the CDR3. Here the CDR3 reads CASSIGPIQNQPQHF. DNA for the CDR3: TGTGCCAGTAGTATTGGGCCGATACAAAATCAGCCCCAGCATTTT.

The chain recombines TRBV28 with TRBJ2-3; 10 positions match TRBD2. This CDR3 region has 17 residues. V lost 5 bases to trimming and J lost 2 bases; unmatched junction nucleotides: 10. CDR1 and CDR2 (germline): MDHEN, SYDVKM. CDR3 in amino acids: CASSPSLAGGVTDTQYF. The CDR3 DNA sequence: TGTGCCAGCAGTCCCTCTTTAGCGGGAGGCGTCACAGATACGCAGTATTTT.

The V call is TRBV6-5, the J call TRBJ2-1, with a tentative D call TRBD2 (6 bases). V dropped 11 bases and J dropped 1 base, with 12 bases sitting between them. Germline V gene lookup returns CDR1 MNHEY and CDR2 SVGAGI. The CDR3 runs to 13 residues. The CDR3 DNA follows: TGTGCCGCGGGGTCTCTATCCTACAATGAGCAGTTCTTC. This translates into CAAGSLSYNEQFF.

This chain links TRBV3-1 (or the pseudogene TRBV3-2) with TRBJ1-6; D unclear. The CDR3 loop spans 15 amino acids. The V gene lost 2 bases and the J gene lost 4 bases, with 9 bases spanning the gap. Germline V gene data show CDR1 as LGHDT and CDR2 as YNNKEL (reference sequence). CDR3 in DNA: TGTGCCAGCAGCCAACAACAGTCTTATAATTCACCCCTCCACTTT. Translated, it gives CASSQQQSYNSPLHF.

The chain is built from TRBV5-1 and TRBJ2-5, with 7 bases that match TRBD1. CDR1 and CDR2 from the germline V gene are SGHRS and YFSETQ. J gave up 4 bases and V 1 base, and 4 bases lay outside the gene matches. The CDR3 totals 14 residues. The CDR3 loop reads CASSLPGTAETQYF. The CDR3 nucleotides read TGCGCCAGCAGCTTGCCAGGGACAGCAGAGACCCAGTACTTC.

The V call is TRBV5-4, the J call TRBJ1-1; possible D gene TRBD1, 6 bases. Trimming left V 1 base short and J 7 bases short, with 14 bases between. The CDR3 totals 14 residues. Per the germline V gene, CDR1 is SGHNT and CDR2 is YYREEE (reference sequence). The CDR3 is CASSLKTGGNEAFF. CDR3 bases: TGTGCCAGCAGCTTGAAGACAGGCGGCAATGAAGCTTTCTTT.

The rearrangement joins TRBV18 to TRBJ1-1; 8 bases map to TRBD1. In germline, CDR1 is KGHSH, CDR2 LQKENI. CDR3 length: 14 amino acids. V shed 8 bases, J shed 1 base, and the junction held 6 bases outside the gene matches. The DNA of the CDR3 is TGTGCCAGCACGCGGACAGGGAAGAACACTGAAGCTTTCTTT. As protein: CASTRTGKNTEAFF.

The rearrangement uses TRBV30 and TRBJ1-2, with TRBD1 matching 7 bases. Germline CDR1 and CDR2: GTSNPN and SVGIG (reference sequence). This CDR3 region has 13 residues. V shed 8 bases and J 6 bases; nucleotides not matched to a gene: 12. This chain's CDR3 is CAVTRGVRDGYTF. CDR3 DNA: TGTGCCGTAACCAGGGGGGTCCGAGATGGCTACACCTTC.

This chain links TRBV7-2 with TRBJ1-2; 7 positions agree with TRBD1. The CDR3 consists of 14 residues. Germline loops: CDR1 SGHTA, CDR2 FQGNSA. Trimming removed 5 bases from V and 6 bases from J; junction bases left unmatched: 9. The CDR3 bases are TGTGCCAGCAGCCCTATGAGGGGGCTAGATGGCTACACCTTC. This translates into CASSPMRGLDGYTF.

The rearrangement uses TRBV6-4 and TRBJ2-1; TRBD2 is a possible D gene (6 bases). Trimming shortened V by 3 bases and J by 9 bases, and 12 bases separated the two germline ends. The V gene's germline CDR1 is MRHNA and CDR2 SNTAGT. The CDR3 runs 13 residues. In DNA form, the CDR3 reads TGTGCCAGCAGTGAGGTAATGGAGGGTGAGCAGTTCTTC. This gives the protein CASSEVMEGEQFF.